A single sample is the source of the 24 T cell receptor beta chains below, sequenced in a study of blood T cell repertoires in COVID-19. Profiled with immunoSEQ multiplex PCR; TCRdb holds only in-frame clones, not every one. The table has some 48,000 clones, about 89% seen once. The specimen sequenced was peripheral blood. The receptors derive from a human donor in a cohort sampled during active COVID-19.

This sequence joins TRBV6-1 and TRBJ2-5, with TRBD2 identical over 9 bases. CDR1 MNHNS and CDR2 SASEGT come from the germline V gene. Trimming at V came to 3 bases and at J to 5 bases, leaving 10 bases not matched to a gene. The CDR3 has 16 amino acids. The chain's CDR3 is CASSEGREGRTETQYF. The CDR3 DNA follows: TGTGCCAGCAGTGAGGGGCGGGAGGGCCGGACGGAGACCCAGTACTTC.

This clone showed up just once. The chain has TRBV19 and TRBJ2-1; tentatively, D is TRBD2 (7 bases). This CDR3 spans 16 amino acids. Germline V gives CDR1 LNHDA, CDR2 SQIVND (reference sequence). Deletions cut 2 bases from V and 1 base from J, with 12 bases between. CDR3 DNA: TGTGCCAGTAGTATAAGGGGGGAGGGGTCCTACAATGAGCAGTTCTTC. Translated: CASSIRGEGSYNEQFF.

The chain combines TRBV10-1 with TRBJ2-5; 7 bases are shared with TRBD1. This CDR3 has 14 residues. J lost 1 base, V lost 8 bases, and 7 bases had no gene match. Germline-derived CDR1 and CDR2 are WNHNN and SYGVQD (reference sequence). CDR3 DNA: TGCGCCAGCCAGGAGACAGGGCCCCAAGAGACCCAGTACTTC. Its protein product is CASQETGPQETQYF.

The rearrangement uses TRBV19 and TRBJ1-1; possibly TRBD1 for D (6 bases). Germline V gives CDR1 LNHDA, CDR2 SQIVND (reference sequence). CDR3 length: 13 amino acids. Trimming removed 3 bases at V and 1 base at J, with 6 bases between. The CDR3 nucleotides are TGTGCCAGTAGTATGGGACAGAACACTGAAGCTTTCTTT. Translating it yields CASSMGQNTEAFF.

The chain couples TRBV29-1 to TRBJ2-3, with D possibly being TRBD2 (5 bases). The CDR3 has 17 residues. Germline CDR1 is SQVTM and CDR2 is ANQGSEA. V shed 3 bases and J shed 2 bases, with 21 bases lying between them. CDR3 sequence reads: CSVDARVSQRYTDTQYF. CDR3 bases: TGCAGCGTTGACGCTCGGGTGTCGCAGCGGTACACAGATACGCAGTATTTT.

V usage is TRBV14 and J usage is TRBJ2-2; D unclear. CDR3 size: 15 residues. The V end lost 0 bases, the J end lost 2 bases, and 7 bases lay between the germline ends. Germline V gene sequence: CDR1 SGHDN, CDR2 FVKESK. The chain's CDR3 is CASSQDLSNTGELFF. The CDR3 coding sequence is TGTGCCAGCAGCCAAGACCTCTCTAACACCGGGGAGCTGTTTTTT.

This chain uses TRBV6-5 with TRBJ2-1; D perhaps matches TRBD2 (6 bases). Trimming pared 6 bases from V and 2 bases from J, leaving 14 bases between. The CDR3 has 15 amino acids. From germline, CDR1 is MNHEY and CDR2 SVGAGI. The CDR3 nucleotides are TGTGCCAGCAGCCGACAAGGGACTCCCTACAATGAGCAGTTCTTC. Translating it yields CASSRQGTPYNEQFF.

This clone was seen only once. The chain has TRBV6-5 and TRBJ2-7, with a weak D call TRBD1 (5 bases). Germline V gene lookup returns CDR1 MNHEY and CDR2 SVGAGI. The CDR3 runs 15 residues. V gave up 2 bases and J gave up 7 bases, with 18 bases separating them. This chain's CDR3 is CASSYGAARSNEQYF. CDR3 bases: TGTGCCAGCAGTTACGGGGCAGCCCGTTCTAATGAGCAGTACTTC.

This clone came up once. The V gene is TRBV6-5, the J gene TRBJ1-1, with D perhaps matching TRBD1 (6 bases). Germline V CDR1 and CDR2: MNHEY, SVGAGI. Trimming removed 8 bases from V and 0 bases from J, with 7 bases in between. CDR3 size: 12 residues. This CDR3 reads CASGTLNTEAFF. Here the CDR3 DNA reads TGTGCCAGCGGGACACTGAACACTGAAGCTTTCTTT.

The chain employs TRBV28 and TRBJ1-2; no clear D. This CDR3 is 12 amino acids long. Between the trimmed V and J ends, which lost 8 bases and 2 bases, there was a span of 9 bases. The V gene's germline CDR1 is MDHEN and CDR2 SYDVKM. CDR3 DNA: TGTGCCAGCGGCTCCAGAAACTATGGCTACACCTTC. This sequence encodes CASGSRNYGYTF.

This chain links TRBV4-2 with TRBJ2-1; 9 bases agree with TRBD2. The germline CDR1 and CDR2 sequences are LGHNA and YNFKEQ. The CDR3 length is 15 residues. The V and J ends lost 4 bases and 5 bases, in that order; junction bases with no gene match: 6. CDR3 sequence reads: CASSLSGRSNNEQFF. In nucleotides, the CDR3 is TGTGCCAGCAGCCTTAGCGGGAGATCTAACAATGAGCAGTTCTTC.

The CDR3 loop is CATSSLTGMRLIAKNIQYF. For the CDR3, the DNA is TGTGCCACCAGCAGCCTTACAGGGATGAGGCTTATAGCCAAAAACATTCAGTACTTC. The chain is built from TRBV15 and TRBJ2-4; a weak D match, TRBD1 (6 bases). The CDR3 totals 19 residues. The V gene lost 3 bases and the J gene lost 0 bases, with 21 bases spanning the gap. Germline V CDR1 and CDR2: LNHNV, YYDKDF (reference sequence).

The rearrangement links TRBV27 to TRBJ2-3, with D possibly TRBD1 on 5 matching bases. V lost 8 bases, J lost 4 bases, and 22 bases lay in between. Germline CDR1 MNHEY, CDR2 SMNVEV (reference sequence). The CDR3 is 16 residues long. The CDR3 DNA reads as TGTGCCAGCTGGCGGTCAGGGTCCGGCAGGCCAGATACGCAGTATTTT. Its protein is CASWRSGSGRPDTQYF.

The chain uses TRBV6-1 and TRBJ1-2, with TRBD1 as a possible D gene (5 bases). The CDR3 is made up of 16 amino acids. From germline, CDR1 is MNHNS and CDR2 SASEGT. The V end lost 2 bases, the J end lost 6 bases, and 19 bases lay between the germline ends. Here the CDR3 reads CASSERSQGSSDGYTF. The CDR3 DNA reads TGTGCCAGCAGTGAAAGGTCCCAGGGCTCTTCAGATGGCTACACCTTC.

This chain uses TRBV10-3 with TRBJ2-3; D may be TRBD2 (5 bases). Per the germline V gene, CDR1 is ENHRY and CDR2 is SYGVKD. The CDR3 loop spans 11 amino acids. Deletions cut 6 bases from V and 6 bases from J, with 7 bases between. The chain's CDR3 is CAIRASDTQYF. CDR3 coding DNA: TGTGCCATCAGGGCTAGCGATACGCAGTATTTT.

The CDR3 spells CASSLRPFFRGNQPQHF. CDR3 DNA sequence: TGTGCCAGCAGTTTGAGACCCTTCTTTCGGGGCAATCAGCCCCAGCATTTT. The chain has TRBV28 and TRBJ1-5; D is ambiguous. The CDR3 extends over 17 amino acids. The V end lost 3 bases, the J end lost 2 bases, and 17 bases lay between the germline ends. CDR1 is MDHEN and CDR2 is SYDVKM in the germline V gene. Based on the CDR3 plus reference TRBV28 and TRBJ1-5, the full variable domain is DVKVTQSSRYLVKRTGEKVFLECVQDMDHENMFWYRQDPGLGLRLIYFSYDVKMKEKGDIPEGYSVSREKKERFSLILESASTNQTSMYLCASSLRPFFRGNQPQHFGDGTRLSIL.

The V gene is TRBV27, the J gene TRBJ2-7; 7 bases match TRBD2. The junction had 8 bases not matched to a gene; V was cut back by 6 bases and J by 0 bases. Germline assignment: CDR1 MNHEY and CDR2 SMNVEV (reference sequence). The CDR3 is made up of 15 amino acids. The CDR3 DNA sequence: TGTGCCAGCAGCCCATTGGGAGGGCCCTCCTACGAGCAGTACTTC. Its protein product is CASSPLGGPSYEQYF.

The genes are TRBV18 and TRBJ1-1; possible D gene TRBD1, 5 bases. The CDR3 extends over 13 amino acids. Trimming removed 6 bases at V and 0 bases at J, with 8 bases between. Germline values: CDR1 KGHSH, CDR2 LQKENI. This CDR3 reads CASSVGVNTEAFF. The CDR3 nucleotides are TGTGCCAGCTCCGTAGGGGTGAACACTGAAGCTTTCTTT.

This sequence joins TRBV7-2 and TRBJ1-1, with D maybe TRBD1 (6 bases). The CDR3 totals 15 residues. The germline gives CDR1 SGHTA, CDR2 FQGNSA. Trimming shortened V by 1 base and J by 2 bases, and 11 bases separated the two germline ends. The CDR3 spells CASSLVFRGNTEAFF. CDR3 nucleotides: TGTGCCAGCAGCTTAGTGTTCAGGGGAAACACTGAAGCTTTCTTT.

The chain combines TRBV19 with TRBJ2-2; weak D call: TRBD1 (6 bases). CDR1 LNHDA and CDR2 SQIVND come from the germline V gene (reference sequence). The CDR3 length is 14 residues. Trimming took off 10 bases at V and 6 bases at J, with 18 bases between the two ends. In DNA form, the CDR3 reads TGTGCCACCAAGGGGGAAGTGGCTTCCGGGGAGCTGTTTTTT. This gives the protein CATKGEVASGELFF.

The chain has TRBV28 and TRBJ2-4, with D possibly being TRBD1 (5 bases). This CDR3 spans 15 amino acids. Looked up from germline, CDR1 is MDHEN and CDR2 is SYDVKM. Trimming took 5 bases from V and 8 from J, leaving 19 bases between them. The chain's CDR3 is CASSLRTGFLDIQYF. The CDR3 DNA reads as TGTGCCAGCAGTCTCAGAACAGGATTTCTAGACATTCAGTACTTC.

The rearrangement joins TRBV19 to TRBJ2-5, with 8 nucleotides matching TRBD2. Germline loops: CDR1 LNHDA, CDR2 SQIVND (reference sequence). The CDR3 runs to 15 residues. J lost 5 bases, V lost 6 bases, and 11 bases had no gene match. The CDR3: CASSLSGTYGETQYF. Written as DNA, the CDR3 is TGTGCCAGTAGCCTTAGCGGGACCTACGGGGAGACCCAGTACTTC.

The chain uses TRBV6-2 or TRBV6-3 and TRBJ2-7; 10 bases are a match to TRBD2. The J segment lost 2 bases and the V segment lost 2 bases, leaving 12 bases of the junction unmatched. Germline CDR1 is MNHEY and CDR2 is SVGEGT. CDR3 length equals 18 residues. The CDR3 protein is CASSYLPGLAGVPYEQYF. As DNA, the CDR3 is TGTGCCAGCAGTTACCTCCCCGGGCTAGCGGGAGTGCCCTACGAGCAGTACTTC.

DNA for the CDR3: TGTGCCAGCAGCCAAGTGCTTGGGACTCAAGGGGAAGCTGAAGCTTTCTTT. Translating gives CASSQVLGTQGEAEAFF. The chain combines TRBV3-1 (or the pseudogene TRBV3-2) with TRBJ1-1, with TRBD1 as a possible D gene (5 bases). Deletions cut 1 base from V and 6 bases from J, with 21 bases between. Germline V gene data show CDR1 as LGHDT and CDR2 as YNNKEL (reference sequence). The CDR3 covers 17 residues.